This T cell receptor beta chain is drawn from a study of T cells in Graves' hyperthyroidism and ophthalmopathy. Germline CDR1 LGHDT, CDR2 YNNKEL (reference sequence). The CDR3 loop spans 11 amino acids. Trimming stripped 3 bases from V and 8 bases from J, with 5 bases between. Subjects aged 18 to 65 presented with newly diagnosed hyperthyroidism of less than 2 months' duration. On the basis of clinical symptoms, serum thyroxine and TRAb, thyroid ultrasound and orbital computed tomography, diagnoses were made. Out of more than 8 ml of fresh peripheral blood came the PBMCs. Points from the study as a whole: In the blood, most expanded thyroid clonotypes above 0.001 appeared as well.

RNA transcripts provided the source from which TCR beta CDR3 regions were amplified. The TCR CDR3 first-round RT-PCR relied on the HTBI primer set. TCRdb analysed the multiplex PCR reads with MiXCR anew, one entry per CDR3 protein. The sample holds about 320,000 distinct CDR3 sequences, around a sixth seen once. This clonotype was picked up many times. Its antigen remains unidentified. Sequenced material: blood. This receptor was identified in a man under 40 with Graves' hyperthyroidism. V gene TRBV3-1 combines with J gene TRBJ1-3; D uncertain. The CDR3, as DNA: TGTGCCAGCAGCCACGTGGACACCATATATTTT. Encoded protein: CASSHVDTIYF.